One and the same sample provided the 15 T cell receptor beta chains below, sequenced in a study of cytomegalovirus exposure and HLA in healthy donors. The PCR ran on 60 Vbeta and 13 Jbeta primers. Libraries were prepared by immunoSEQ multiplex PCR; TCRdb keeps only in-frame clonotypes and omits some of them. The data contain 230,000 or so clones, 80% to 95% of them seen just once; the ten biggest clones take up less than 2%. Sequencing was done on a sample of PBMCs. The receptor source for this set is a girl aged 2 to 9 in good health and CMV-seronegative.

The V gene is TRBV10-3, the J gene TRBJ1-1; 7 bases are shared with TRBD1. This CDR3 has 14 amino acids. The trim removed 3 bases at V and 2 bases at J, leaving 3 bases unmatched. CDR1 and CDR2 from the germline V gene are ENHRY and SYGVKD. This CDR3 reads CAISDGTANTEAFF. The CDR3 DNA follows: TGTGCCATCAGTGACGGGACAGCCAACACTGAAGCTTTCTTT.

The chain combines TRBV30 with TRBJ2-5, with 9 bases matching TRBD2. The CDR3 is 13 amino acids. The germline V gene has CDR1 GTSNPN and CDR2 SVGIG (reference sequence). V shed 0 bases, J shed 9 bases, and the junction held 5 bases outside the gene matches. In DNA, the CDR3 is TGTGCCTGGAGTGTCCAAGCGGGAGGTTCCCAGTACTTC. This gives the protein CAWSVQAGGSQYF.

Remarks on this clone: An end of the junction differs from the germline gene, which may be a read error. The CDR3 DNA follows: TGTGCCAGCAGCGTAGCTAGCGGGAACACCGGGGAACTGTTTTTT. Amino acids: CASSVASGNTGELFF. V gene TRBV9 combines with J gene TRBJ2-2; 9 bases map to TRBD2. Germline V lookup: CDR1 SGDLS, CDR2 YYNGEE. The CDR3 spans 15 residues.

The chain has TRBV23-1 and TRBJ1-1; unclear D gene. TRBV23-1 is an ORF, and what it does is uncertain. V lost 0 bases and J 1 base, leaving 9 bases between the germline ends. This CDR3 spans 15 amino acids. CDR3 DNA sequence: TGCGCCAGCAGTCAATCCGACTCCTGGAACACTGAAGCTTTCTTT. It encodes CASSQSDSWNTEAFF.

The CDR3 protein is CASSPPAGAREQYF. CDR3 nucleotide sequence: TGTGCCAGCAGTCCCCCGGCAGGGGCCCGTGAGCAGTACTTC. The rearrangement uses TRBV28 and TRBJ2-7; TRBD1 is a possible D gene (6 bases). The germline CDR1 and CDR2 sequences are MDHEN and SYDVKM. This CDR3 has 14 amino acids. Trimming took off 5 bases at V and 7 bases at J, with 18 bases between the two ends. The variable domain in full, with the rest retrieved from reference TRBV28 and TRBJ2-7, is DVKVTQSSRYLVKRTGEKVFLECVQDMDHENMFWYRQDPGLGLRLIYFSYDVKMKEKGDIPEGYSVSREKKERFSLILESASTNQTSMYLCASSPPAGAREQYFGPGTRLTVT.

The V and J genes are TRBV28 and TRBJ2-5; 7 bases are shared with TRBD2. The trim removed 3 bases at V and 0 bases at J, leaving 28 bases unmatched. Germline CDR1 MDHEN, CDR2 SYDVKM. The CDR3 has 23 residues. CDR3 in amino acids: CASSLSAGGITDRSSGYQETQYF. The CDR3 DNA follows: TGTGCCAGCAGTTTGTCAGCCGGCGGGATTACAGACCGCTCTAGCGGTTACCAAGAGACCCAGTACTTC.

This rearrangement joins TRBV6-1 to TRBJ1-1; D is unresolved. Germline CDR1 is MNHNS and CDR2 is SASEGT. The CDR3 contains 15 residues. V shed 4 bases and J shed 0 bases, with 12 bases lying between them. CDR3 sequence reads: CASSAPTNVNTEAFF. The CDR3 nucleotides are TGTGCCAGCAGTGCCCCGACAAATGTGAACACTGAAGCTTTCTTT.

The gene calls are TRBV13 and TRBJ2-1; TRBD2 agrees at 8 bases. There are 15 residues in the CDR3. Losses at the gene ends were 5 bases for V and 5 bases for J; bases not matched to a gene: 8. Germline V gene sequence: CDR1 PRHDT, CDR2 FYEKMQ (reference sequence). The CDR3 sequence is CASSGGLAYNNEQFF. The CDR3 nucleotides are TGTGCCAGCAGCGGCGGACTAGCTTATAACAATGAGCAGTTCTTC. Variable domain in full (rest from reference TRBV13 and TRBJ2-1): AAGVIQSPRHLIKEKRETATLKCYPIPRHDTVYWYQQGPGQDPQFLISFYEKMQSDKGSIPDRFSAQQFSDYHSELNMSSLELGDSALYFCASSGGLAYNNEQFFGPGTRLTVL.

This chain links TRBV6-6 with TRBJ2-3; D unclear. The V end lost 7 bases, the J end lost 1 base, and 9 bases lay between the germline ends. The germline V gene encodes CDR1 MNHNY and CDR2 SVGAGI (reference sequence). The CDR3 runs 13 residues. The CDR3 sequence: CASIGSGTDTQYF. The CDR3 nucleotides read TGTGCCAGCATCGGGTCAGGCACAGATACGCAGTATTTT.

Comments on this clone: One junction end disagrees with the germline gene, perhaps due to a read error. The chain joins TRBV7-9 to TRBJ2-7, with D maybe TRBD1 (6 bases). CDR1 and CDR2 (germline): SEHNR, FQNEAQ (reference sequence). The CDR3 totals 15 residues. The CDR3 region is CSSSRTDRITYEQYF. The DNA of the CDR3 is TGTTCCAGCAGCCGTACCGACAGGATCACCTACGAGCAGTACTTC.

The rearrangement joins TRBV18 to TRBJ2-2; 13 bases agree with TRBD2. The CDR3 extends over 20 amino acids. The V gene end was trimmed by 0 bases and the J gene end by 7 bases; junction bases not matched to a gene: 14. Per germline, CDR1 KGHSH and CDR2 LQKENI. CDR3 nucleotide sequence: TGTGCCAGCTCACCACCGGGTTTACTAGCGGGAGGGCCGTCGGACGGGGAGCTGTTTTTT. It is translated as CASSPPGLLAGGPSDGELFF.

The chain couples TRBV5-6 to TRBJ2-7; 12 bases agree with TRBD2. After removal of 0 bases from V and 2 bases from J, the junction contained 0 bases not matched to a gene. The CDR3 sequence is 15 residues long. Germline V CDR1 and CDR2: SGHDT, YYEEEE. CDR3: CASSLGTSGTYEQYF. The DNA for the CDR3 is TGTGCCAGCAGCTTGGGGACTAGCGGGACCTACGAGCAGTACTTC. The full variable domain, completed using reference TRBV5-6 and TRBJ2-7, is DAGVTQSPTHLIKTRGQQVTLRCSPKSGHDTVSWYQQALGQGPQFIFQYYEEEERQRGNFPDRFSGHQFPNYSSELNVNALLLGDSALYLCASSLGTSGTYEQYFGPGTRLTVT.

This chain connects TRBV6-5 to TRBJ1-2, with D unresolved. Deletions cut 7 bases from V and 5 bases from J, with 11 bases between. The V gene's germline CDR1 is MNHEY and CDR2 SVGAGI. The CDR3 spans 12 residues. CDR3 nucleotide sequence: TGTGCCAGCACCCCCGGCGGATATGGCTACACCTTC. Translating it yields CASTPGGYGYTF.

The chain couples TRBV7-9 to TRBJ2-2; 12 nucleotides align to TRBD1. V lost 5 bases, J lost 5 bases, and 3 bases stayed unmatched. The CDR3 runs 15 residues. Germline CDR1 and CDR2: SEHNR and FQNEAQ (reference sequence). CDR3: CASSPGQGATGELFF. The CDR3 DNA is TGTGCCAGCAGCCCGGGACAGGGGGCAACCGGGGAGCTGTTTTTT.

V usage is TRBV29-1 and J usage is TRBJ1-2; no clear D. Between the trimmed V and J ends, which lost 3 bases and 12 bases, there was a span of 11 bases. This CDR3 has 10 residues. Germline V gene sequence: CDR1 SQVTM, CDR2 ANQGSEA. CDR3 sequence (DNA): TGCAGCGTTGATCCCGGGGAGGACACCTTC. Amino acid sequence: CSVDPGEDTF.